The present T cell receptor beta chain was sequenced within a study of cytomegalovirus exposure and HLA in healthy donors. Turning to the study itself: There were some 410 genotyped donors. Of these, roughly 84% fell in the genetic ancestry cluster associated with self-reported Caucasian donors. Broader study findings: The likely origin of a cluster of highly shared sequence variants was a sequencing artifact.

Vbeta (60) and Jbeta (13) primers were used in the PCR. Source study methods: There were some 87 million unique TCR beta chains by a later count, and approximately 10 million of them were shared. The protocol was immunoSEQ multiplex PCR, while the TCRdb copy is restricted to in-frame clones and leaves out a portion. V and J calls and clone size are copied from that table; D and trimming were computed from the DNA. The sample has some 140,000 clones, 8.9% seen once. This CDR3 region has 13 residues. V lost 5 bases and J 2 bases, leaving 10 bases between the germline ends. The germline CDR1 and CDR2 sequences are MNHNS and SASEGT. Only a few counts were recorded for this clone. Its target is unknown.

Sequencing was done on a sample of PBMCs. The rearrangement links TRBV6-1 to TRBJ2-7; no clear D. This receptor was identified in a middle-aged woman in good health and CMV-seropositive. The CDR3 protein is CASSLQSAYEQYF. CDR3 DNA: TGTGCCAGCAGTCTCCAGAGCGCCTACGAGCAGTACTTC.